The 25 T cell receptor beta chains below all came from one sample that was sequenced in a study of monozygotic twins with inflammatory bowel disease. For each CDR3 protein, TCRdb gives one entry from its re-call of the 5' RACE reads, without DNA. The table lists hundreds of thousands of distinct CDR3 sequences. Sequenced input: blood. The source is a human donor with ulcerative colitis or Crohn's disease, or a healthy co-twin of an affected twin (not recorded which).

The genes are TRBV20-1 and TRBJ2-6; TCRdb indicates TRBD1, and absent DNA this call remains unverified. Germline V lookup: CDR1 DFQATT, CDR2 SNEGSKA (reference sequence). This CDR3 spans 14 amino acids. The CDR3 spells CSANLGTGANVLTF.

The rearrangement joins TRBV5-1 to TRBJ1-1; TCRdb's D gene call, TRBD1, goes unchecked for lack of DNA. Germline CDR1 and CDR2: SGHRS and YFSETQ. The length of the CDR3 is 15 residues. CDR3 sequence: CASSFVAGRDTEAFF.

V and J are TRBV3-1 and TRBJ1-1; absent DNA, TCRdb's TRBD1 call cannot be checked. Germline CDR1 LGHDT, CDR2 YNNKEL (reference sequence). The CDR3 is made up of 15 amino acids. The CDR3: CASSHSGTGGAEAFF.

The chain has TRBV7-8 and TRBJ1-2. Germline V CDR1 and CDR2: SGHVS, FQNEAQ. This CDR3 comprises 14 residues. The CDR3 region is CASSFGIPSYGYTF.

The V gene is TRBV7-3, the J gene TRBJ1-1. The CDR3 runs 13 residues. Germline CDR1 SGHTA, CDR2 FQGTGA. CDR3 protein: CASSLTGGIEAFF.

The chain is built from TRBV12-3 or TRBV12-4 and TRBJ2-7; TCRdb outputs TRBD1, but without DNA this stays unchecked. The CDR3 is 13 residues long. CDR3 in amino acids: CASSFVPVYEQYF.

This chain links TRBV7-2 with TRBJ2-7; absent DNA, TCRdb's TRBD1 call cannot be checked. Germline CDR1 is SGHTA and CDR2 is FQGNSA. This CDR3 has 13 residues. CDR3 in amino acids: CASSLPVSYEQYF. The full variable domain, in which reference TRBV7-2 and TRBJ2-7 provide the parts outside the CDR3, is GAGVSQSPSNKVTEKGKDVELRCDPISGHTALYWYRQSLGQGLEFLIYFQGNSAPDKSGLPSDRFSAERTGGSVSTLTIQRTQQEDSAVYLCASSLPVSYEQYFGPGTRLTVT.

V usage is TRBV7-3 and J usage is TRBJ2-1; TCRdb's D gene call, TRBD1, goes unchecked for lack of DNA. This CDR3 region has 13 residues. CDR1 and CDR2 (germline): SGHTA, FQGTGA. CDR3 loop: CASSLWGWDEQFF.

V and J are TRBV5-1 and TRBJ2-1; as DNA is missing, the TRBD2 call by TCRdb cannot be tested. The CDR3 has 14 amino acids. Germline loops: CDR1 SGHRS, CDR2 YFSETQ. The CDR3 spells CASSLSAGGNEQFF.

The rearrangement links TRBV29-1 to TRBJ2-2; the D call from TCRdb, TRBD2, cannot be confirmed without DNA. This CDR3 comprises 14 residues. Germline CDR1 is SQVTM and CDR2 is ANQGSEA. CDR3 in amino acids: CSVGPDSNTGERFF.

The chain employs TRBV7-8 and TRBJ2-7. Germline CDR1 reads SGHVS; CDR2 reads FQNEAQ. The CDR3 is made up of 14 amino acids. CDR3 amino acids: CASTDLTGPYEQYF.

The genes are TRBV5-1 and TRBJ2-1. The CDR3 has 15 residues. Germline CDR1 SGHRS, CDR2 YFSETQ. CDR3 loop: CASSLVSVGGNEQFF.

The rearrangement joins TRBV10-3 to TRBJ2-1; there is no DNA to check the TCRdb D call of TRBD2. In germline, CDR1 is ENHRY, CDR2 SYGVKD. The CDR3 length is 16 residues. CDR3 residues: CAISEVAGGPVNEQFF.

This chain links TRBV9 with TRBJ2-1; TCRdb reports TRBD1, a call that lacks DNA to check it against. This CDR3 is 15 amino acids long. Germline V gene sequence: CDR1 SGDLS, CDR2 YYNGEE. The CDR3 protein is CASSVTAGLYNEQFF.

This CDR3 is CASSYRDTAYEQYF. V gene TRBV7-9 combines with J gene TRBJ2-7; with no DNA, the TCRdb D assignment of TRBD1 cannot be verified. The germline gives CDR1 SEHNR, CDR2 FQNEAQ (reference sequence). The CDR3 runs to 14 residues.

V gene TRBV3-1 combines with J gene TRBJ2-1; TCRdb proposes TRBD2, but this gene call is untestable without DNA. Germline lookup yields CDR1 LGHDT and CDR2 YNNKEL (reference sequence). The CDR3 consists of 13 residues. This chain's CDR3 is CASSPVGLNEQFF.

The rearrangement uses TRBV6-5 and TRBJ2-7; TCRdb selects TRBD2, and the lack of DNA leaves this call unchecked. This CDR3 contains 18 residues. The germline CDR1 and CDR2 sequences are MNHEY and SVGAGI. This CDR3 is CASSYKLGTSGRGHEQYF.

The chain combines TRBV11-1 with TRBJ1-4; TCRdb's assignment of TRBD1 cannot be checked, as there is no DNA. Germline values: CDR1 SGHAT, CDR2 FQDESV (reference sequence). The length of the CDR3 is 20 residues. The CDR3 sequence: CASSAVWARGREATNEKLFF.

This sequence joins TRBV5-1 and TRBJ2-1; the D gene TCRdb calls, TRBD1, cannot be checked with no DNA. In germline, CDR1 is SGHRS, CDR2 YFSETQ. The CDR3 runs to 15 residues. Here the CDR3 reads CASSLGDGGYNEQFF.

The chain is built from TRBV5-1 and TRBJ2-2. The CDR3 loop spans 15 amino acids. Germline V gives CDR1 SGHRS, CDR2 YFSETQ. CDR3 loop: CASSLVVLNTGELFF.

The chain combines TRBV28 with TRBJ1-1; TCRdb's assignment of TRBD1 cannot be checked, as there is no DNA. Germline values: CDR1 MDHEN, CDR2 SYDVKM. This CDR3 has 17 amino acids. CDR3 sequence reads: CASTSPLTRLDGDEAFF. The full variable domain, its missing parts supplied by reference TRBV28 and TRBJ1-1, is DVKVTQSSRYLVKRTGEKVFLECVQDMDHENMFWYRQDPGLGLRLIYFSYDVKMKEKGDIPEGYSVSREKKERFSLILESASTNQTSMYLCASTSPLTRLDGDEAFFGQGTRLTVV.

This sequence joins TRBV27 and TRBJ2-2; as DNA is missing, the TRBD2 call by TCRdb cannot be tested. There are 15 residues in the CDR3. Germline V gene sequence: CDR1 MNHEY, CDR2 SMNVEV (reference sequence). CDR3 residues: CASTLGGGYTGELFF.

V usage is TRBV3-1 and J usage is TRBJ2-3; TCRdb reports TRBD1, a call that lacks DNA to check it against. The germline V gene has CDR1 LGHDT and CDR2 YNNKEL (reference sequence). The CDR3 runs to 15 residues. The CDR3: CASSSGTGGTDTQYF.

V gene TRBV30 combines with J gene TRBJ1-1; TCRdb's assignment of TRBD1 cannot be checked, as there is no DNA. The CDR3 covers 13 residues. Looked up from germline, CDR1 is GTSNPN and CDR2 is SVGIG (reference sequence). This CDR3 reads CAWNIGGLTEAFF.

The V and J genes are TRBV5-1 and TRBJ2-2; the TCRdb call, TRBD2, lacks DNA for checking. CDR1 SGHRS and CDR2 YFSETQ come from the germline V gene. The CDR3 consists of 16 residues. The chain's CDR3 is CASSHGLAGASGELFF.